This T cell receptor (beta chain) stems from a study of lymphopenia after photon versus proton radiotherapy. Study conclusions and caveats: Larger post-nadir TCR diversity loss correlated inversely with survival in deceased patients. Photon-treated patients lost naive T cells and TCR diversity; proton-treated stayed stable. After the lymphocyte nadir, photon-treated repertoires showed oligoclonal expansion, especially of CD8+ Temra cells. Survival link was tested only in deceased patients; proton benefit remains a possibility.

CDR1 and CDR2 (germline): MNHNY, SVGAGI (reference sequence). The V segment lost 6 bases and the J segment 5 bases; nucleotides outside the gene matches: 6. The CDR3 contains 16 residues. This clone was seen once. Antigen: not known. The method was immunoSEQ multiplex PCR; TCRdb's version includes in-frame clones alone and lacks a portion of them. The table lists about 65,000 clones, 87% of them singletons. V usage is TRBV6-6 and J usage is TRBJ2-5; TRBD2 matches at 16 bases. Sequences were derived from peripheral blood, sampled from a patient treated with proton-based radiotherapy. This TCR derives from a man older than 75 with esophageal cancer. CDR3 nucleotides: TGTGCCAGCAGCCACCCGGGACTAGCGGGAGGGGAGACCCAGTACTTC. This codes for CASSHPGLAGGETQYF.